This T cell receptor (beta chain) emerged from a study of T cells in Graves' hyperthyroidism and ophthalmopathy. RNA transcripts served as the template for amplifying TCR beta CDR3 regions. HTBI primers were the set used in a first-round RT-PCR of the TCR CDR3. TCRdb redid the calling of the multiplex PCR reads with MiXCR, one entry per CDR3 protein. The profile shows under 400,000 distinct CDR3 sequences, around 20% of them singletons. This CDR3 is 15 amino acids long. Germline CDR1 reads SGDLS; CDR2 reads YYNGEE. Trimming at V came to 0 bases and at J to 4 bases, leaving 4 bases not matched to a gene.

The chain recombines TRBV9 with TRBJ1-5, with 7 bases matching TRBD1. The source material was blood. This clonotype originated in a woman aged 50 to 60 with Graves' hyperthyroidism. This CDR3 is CASSVGDRANQPQHF. The CDR3 DNA follows: TGTGCCAGCAGCGTAGGAGACAGGGCAAATCAGCCCCAGCATTTT.